This is a list of T cell receptor beta chains from one sample in a study of blood T cell repertoires in COVID-19. Only in-frame clones appear in the TCRdb table, and some are missing; sequencing was by immunoSEQ multiplex PCR. The sample contains tens of thousands of clones, less than 90% of which appear only once. The source material was peripheral blood. These receptor sequences come from a man aged 35-49 years with acute or convalescent COVID-19. The CDR3 runs from the conserved cysteine through the conserved F or W. Each record gives: D gene, J gene, clone size, V gene, CDR3 protein, CDR3 DNA. A D gene is named only where the DNA matches it firmly. A clone size is listed for some rows: how often the clone was seen (once, few, many), or a class if it is expanded.

>.|TRBJ2-5|.|TRBV9
CASSPPGKLETQYF
TGTGCCAGCAGCCCACCCGGGAAGTTGGAGACCCAGTACTTC
>TRBD2|TRBJ2-3|.|TRBV7-9
CASSLLSGGTFSSTDTQYF
TGTGCCAGCAGCTTACTAAGCGGGGGGACCTTCTCTAGCACAGATACGCAGTATTTT
>TRBD2|TRBJ2-7|.|TRBV5-1
CASSPGGEAYEQYF
TGCGCCAGCAGCCCCGGGGGGGAGGCCTACGAGCAGTACTTC
>.|TRBJ1-2|.|TRBV9
CASSVDHSLNYGYTF
TGTGCCAGCAGCGTAGACCACTCTTTGAACTATGGCTACACCTTC
>TRBD1|TRBJ1-2|.|TRBV30
CAWETGGSYGYTF
TGTGCCTGGGAGACAGGGGGCAGCTATGGCTACACCTTC
>TRBD1|TRBJ1-3|.|TRBV4-3
CASSPNLGQGFGNTIYF
TGCGCCAGCAGCCCAAATTTGGGACAGGGTTTTGGAAACACCATATATTTT
>.|TRBJ2-7|few|TRBV7-9
CASSPPLSEQYF
TGTGCCAGCAGCCCCCCTTTGAGTGAGCAGTACTTC
>.|TRBJ1-2|.|TRBV23-1
CASSHFCGYTF
TGCGCCAGCAGTCACTTTTGTGGCTACACCTTC
>.|TRBJ1-5|.|TRBV30
CAWSQAGGSQPQHF
TGTGCCTGGAGTCAAGCGGGGGGAAGTCAGCCCCAGCATTTT
>TRBD1|TRBJ2-5|.|TRBV6-2/TRBV6-3
CASSTQSDRGRETQYF
TGTGCCAGCAGCACTCAATCCGACAGGGGGCGCGAGACCCAGTACTTC
>TRBD1|TRBJ1-1|.|TRBV6-5
CASSYRQGGYTEAFF
TGTGCCAGCAGTTACCGACAGGGGGGGTACACTGAAGCTTTCTTT
>.|TRBJ2-6|.|TRBV15
CATSRDSGAGANVLTF
TGTGCCACCAGCAGAGATTCAGGTGCTGGGGCCAACGTCCTGACTTTC
>.|TRBJ1-3|.|TRBV27
CASSSSSGNTIYF
TGTGCCAGCAGTTCCAGCTCTGGAAACACCATATATTTT
>.|TRBJ1-2|.|TRBV6-5
CASRQDLNYGYTF
TGTGCCAGTCGACAGGACCTAAACTATGGCTACACCTTC
>TRBD1|TRBJ2-5|medium-sized|TRBV7-9
CASSRRDRGRETQYF
TGTGCCAGCAGCAGACGGGACAGGGGGCGAGAGACCCAGTACTTC
>TRBD1|TRBJ2-1|.|TRBV7-9
CASSATGGEQFF
TGTGCCAGCAGCGCGACAGGGGGCGAGCAGTTCTTC
>TRBD2|TRBJ2-7|.|TRBV19
CASSLRGGDYLYF
TGTGCCAGTAGTCTCCGGGGGGGGGACTATCTGTACTTC
>.|TRBJ2-7|.|TRBV12-3/TRBV12-4
CASSFLSYEQYF
TGTGCCAGCAGTTTTCTATCCTACGAGCAGTACTTC
>.|TRBJ1-1|.|TRBV10-1
CASSEMANTEAFF
TGCGCCAGCAGTGAGATGGCGAACACTGAAGCTTTCTTT
>TRBD1|TRBJ1-1|.|TRBV2
CASMSRDRMNTEAFF
TGTGCCAGCATGAGCCGGGACAGGATGAACACTGAAGCTTTCTTT
>.|TRBJ1-2|.|TRBV6-4
CASSDGDGYGYTF
TGTGCCAGCAGTGATGGAGATGGATATGGCTACACCTTC
>.|TRBJ2-1|.|TRBV9
CASSVGLLGLEQFF
TGTGCCAGCAGCGTAGGACTGCTAGGATTGGAGCAGTTCTTC
>.|TRBJ2-7|.|TRBV5-1
CASRILSDNYEQYF
TGCGCCAGCAGGATTCTCTCGGACAACTACGAGCAGTACTTC
>TRBD2|TRBJ2-7|.|TRBV5-1
CASKLAGEFYEQYF
TGCGCCAGCAAACTAGCGGGGGAGTTCTACGAGCAGTACTTC
>.|TRBJ1-3|.|TRBV9
CASSVTGISSGNTIYF
TGTGCCAGCAGCGTAACGGGTATTAGCTCTGGAAACACCATATATTTT
>.|TRBJ1-2|.|TRBV19
CASKPQELYGYTF
TGTGCCAGTAAGCCACAGGAGCTCTATGGCTACACCTTC
>.|TRBJ1-1|.|TRBV11-3
CASSFRHRPQGNTEAFF
TGTGCCAGCAGCTTCCGCCATCGACCTCAGGGGAACACTGAAGCTTTCTTT
>TRBD1|TRBJ2-3|once|TRBV5-1
CASSLGQGSVADTQYF
TGCGCCAGCAGCTTGGGACAGGGGAGTGTCGCAGATACGCAGTATTTT
>.|TRBJ2-7|.|TRBV24-1
CATSDSYEQYF
TGTGCCACCAGTGACAGCTACGAGCAGTACTTC
>TRBD1|TRBJ2-1|.|TRBV30
CAWRSGTGGNEQFF
TGTGCCTGGAGGTCCGGGACAGGGGGCAATGAGCAGTTCTTC
>.|TRBJ2-7|.|TRBV5-4
CASSLQGLRVEQYF
TGTGCCAGCAGCTTGCAGGGGCTACGTGTGGAGCAGTACTTC
>.|TRBJ1-5|.|TRBV5-1
CASSPQGLNQPQHF
TGCGCCAGCAGCCCACAGGGCCTCAATCAGCCCCAGCATTTT
>TRBD1|TRBJ1-5|.|TRBV3-1/TRBV3-2
CASSQAQGPGGGEPQHF
TGTGCCAGCAGCCAAGCTCAAGGACCAGGGGGCGGGGAGCCCCAGCATTTT
>TRBD1|TRBJ1-6|.|TRBV14
CASSLTGGINSPLHF
TGTGCCAGCAGCCTGACAGGGGGCATTAATTCACCCCTCCACTTT
>.|TRBJ2-5|once|TRBV29-1
CSVGGVAETQYF
TGCAGCGTTGGGGGGGTTGCGGAGACCCAGTACTTC
>.|TRBJ2-2|few|TRBV5-1
CASSRGAGQTNTGELFF
TGCGCCAGCAGTCGTGGCGCAGGACAGACGAACACCGGGGAGCTGTTTTTT
>TRBD1|TRBJ2-3|.|TRBV18
CASSPRQGRTDTQYF
TGTGCCAGCTCACCTCGACAGGGGCGCACAGATACGCAGTATTTT
>.|TRBJ1-1|.|TRBV27
CASSLSRDKEAFF
TGTGCCAGCAGTTTGTCCCGGGACAAGGAGGCTTTCTTT
>TRBD1|TRBJ1-2|few|TRBV9
CASRTGRGGADGYTF
TGTGCCAGCAGGACCGGACGAGGGGGCGCGGATGGCTACACCTTC
>.|TRBJ2-1|.|TRBV5-1
CASGNRVPSYNEQFF
TGCGCCAGCGGCAACAGGGTTCCCTCCTACAATGAGCAGTTCTTC
>.|TRBJ1-4|.|TRBV19
CASTILGLTANEKLFF
TGTGCCAGTACCATTCTGGGACTGACGGCTAATGAAAAACTGTTTTTT
>TRBD1|TRBJ1-2|few|TRBV5-6
CASSLVTGGGQNYGYTF
TGTGCCAGCAGCTTGGTCACAGGGGGGGGGCAGAACTATGGCTACACCTTC
>.|TRBJ2-3|.|TRBV6-1
CASSEWSSQRTDTQYF
TGTGCCAGCAGTGAATGGAGTTCCCAGCGGACAGATACGCAGTATTTT
>.|TRBJ1-6|.|TRBV6-5
CASSYFRTPGSSPLHF
TGTGCCAGCAGTTACTTTCGGACCCCGGGGAGCTCACCCCTCCACTTT
>TRBD1|TRBJ1-2|few|TRBV19
CASSIVNRGESEGYTF
TGTGCCAGTAGTATAGTGAACAGGGGGGAATCGGAAGGCTACACCTTC